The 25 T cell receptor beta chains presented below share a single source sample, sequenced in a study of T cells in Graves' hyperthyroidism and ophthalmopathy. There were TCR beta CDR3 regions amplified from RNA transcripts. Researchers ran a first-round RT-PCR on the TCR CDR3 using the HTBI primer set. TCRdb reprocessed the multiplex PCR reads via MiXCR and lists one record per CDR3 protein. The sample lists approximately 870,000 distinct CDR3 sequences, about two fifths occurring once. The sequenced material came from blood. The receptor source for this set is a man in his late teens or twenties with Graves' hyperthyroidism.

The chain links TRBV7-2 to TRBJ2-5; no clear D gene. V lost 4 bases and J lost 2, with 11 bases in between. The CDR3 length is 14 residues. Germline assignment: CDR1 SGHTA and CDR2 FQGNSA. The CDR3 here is CASSSVVGQETQYF. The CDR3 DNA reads TGTGCCAGCAGCTCAGTAGTTGGGCAAGAGACCCAGTACTTC.

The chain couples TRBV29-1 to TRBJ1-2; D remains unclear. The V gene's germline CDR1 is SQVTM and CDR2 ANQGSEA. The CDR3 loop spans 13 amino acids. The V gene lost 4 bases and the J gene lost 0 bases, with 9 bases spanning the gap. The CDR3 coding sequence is TGCAGCGTTGGGAGCGGCACTAACTATGGCTACACCTTC. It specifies CSVGSGTNYGYTF.

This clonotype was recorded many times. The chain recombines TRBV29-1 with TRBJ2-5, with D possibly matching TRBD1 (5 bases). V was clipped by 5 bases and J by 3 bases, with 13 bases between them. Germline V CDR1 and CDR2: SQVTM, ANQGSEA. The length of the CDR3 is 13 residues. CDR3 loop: CSVTQDNEETQYF. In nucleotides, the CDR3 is TGCAGCGTTACCCAGGACAATGAAGAGACCCAGTACTTC.

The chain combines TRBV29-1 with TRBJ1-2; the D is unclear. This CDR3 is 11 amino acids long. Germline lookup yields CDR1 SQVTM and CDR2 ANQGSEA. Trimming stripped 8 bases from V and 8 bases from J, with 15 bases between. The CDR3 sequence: CSLEEAHGYTF. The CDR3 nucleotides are TGCAGCTTGGAGGAGGCTCACGGCTACACCTTC.

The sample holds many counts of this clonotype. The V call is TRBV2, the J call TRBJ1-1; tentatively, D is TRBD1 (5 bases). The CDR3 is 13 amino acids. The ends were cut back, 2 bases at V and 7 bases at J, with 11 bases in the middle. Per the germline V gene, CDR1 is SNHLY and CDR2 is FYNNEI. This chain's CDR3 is CASSEYRDREAFF. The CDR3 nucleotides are TGTGCCAGCAGTGAATACCGGGACCGTGAAGCTTTCTTT.

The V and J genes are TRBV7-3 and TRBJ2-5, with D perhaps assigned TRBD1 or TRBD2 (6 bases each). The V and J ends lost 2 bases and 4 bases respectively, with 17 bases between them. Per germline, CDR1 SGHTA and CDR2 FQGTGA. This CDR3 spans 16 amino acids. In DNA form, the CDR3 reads TGTGCCAGCAGCTTAGATTCGGGGGCACTGCTAGAGACCCAGTACTTC. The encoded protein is CASSLDSGALLETQYF.

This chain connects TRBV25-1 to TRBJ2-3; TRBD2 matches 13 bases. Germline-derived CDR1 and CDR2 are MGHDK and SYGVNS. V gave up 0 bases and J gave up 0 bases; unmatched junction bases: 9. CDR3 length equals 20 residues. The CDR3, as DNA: TGTGCCAGCAGTGAATACTTCGGACTAGCGGGGGACCCAAGCACAGATACGCAGTATTTT. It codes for CASSEYFGLAGDPSTDTQYF.

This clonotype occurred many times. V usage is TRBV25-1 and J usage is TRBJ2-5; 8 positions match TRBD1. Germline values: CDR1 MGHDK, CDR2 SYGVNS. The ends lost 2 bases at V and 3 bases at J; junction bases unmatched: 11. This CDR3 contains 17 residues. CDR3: CASSEGRSGQGKETQYF. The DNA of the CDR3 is TGTGCCAGCAGTGAAGGACGGAGCGGACAGGGAAAAGAGACCCAGTACTTC.

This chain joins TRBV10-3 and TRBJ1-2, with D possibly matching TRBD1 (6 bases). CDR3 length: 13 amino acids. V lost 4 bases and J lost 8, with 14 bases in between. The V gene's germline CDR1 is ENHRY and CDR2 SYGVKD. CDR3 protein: CAISAAGGLGYTF. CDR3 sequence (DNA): TGTGCCATCAGTGCCGCCGGGGGGCTGGGCTACACCTTC.

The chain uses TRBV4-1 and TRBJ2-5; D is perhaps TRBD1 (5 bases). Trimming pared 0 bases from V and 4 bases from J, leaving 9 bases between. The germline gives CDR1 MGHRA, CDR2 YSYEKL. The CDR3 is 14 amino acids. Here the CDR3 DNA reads TGCGCCAGCAGCCAAGATCCGGACACAGAGACCCAGTACTTC. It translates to CASSQDPDTETQYF.

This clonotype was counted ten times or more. The CDR3 is CASSLVVKWFDGYTF. CDR3 nucleotide sequence: TGTGCCAGCAGCTTAGTTGTAAAGTGGTTCGATGGCTACACCTTC. The chain combines TRBV7-9 with TRBJ1-2; D uncertain. This CDR3 is 15 amino acids long. Germline loops: CDR1 SEHNR, CDR2 FQNEAQ (reference sequence). Between the trimmed V and J ends, which lost 1 base and 6 bases, there was a span of 15 bases.

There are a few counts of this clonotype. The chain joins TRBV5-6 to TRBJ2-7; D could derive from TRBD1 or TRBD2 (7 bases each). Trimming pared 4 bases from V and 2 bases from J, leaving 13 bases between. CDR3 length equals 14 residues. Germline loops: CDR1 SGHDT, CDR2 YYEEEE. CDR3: CASSGGDSPYEQYF. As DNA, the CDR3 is TGTGCCAGCAGCGGGGGGGACAGTCCCTACGAGCAGTACTTC.

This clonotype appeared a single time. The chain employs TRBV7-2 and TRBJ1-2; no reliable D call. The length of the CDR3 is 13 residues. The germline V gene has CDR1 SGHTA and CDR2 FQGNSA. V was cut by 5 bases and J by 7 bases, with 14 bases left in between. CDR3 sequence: CASSPNPASGYTF. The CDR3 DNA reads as TGTGCCAGCAGCCCGAACCCGGCGAGTGGCTACACCTTC.

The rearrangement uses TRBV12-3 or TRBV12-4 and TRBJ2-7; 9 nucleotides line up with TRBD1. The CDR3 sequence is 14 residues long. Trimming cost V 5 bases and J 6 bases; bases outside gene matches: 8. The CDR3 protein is CASSGWTGVTEQYF. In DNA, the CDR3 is TGTGCCAGCAGTGGGTGGACAGGGGTGACCGAGCAGTACTTC.

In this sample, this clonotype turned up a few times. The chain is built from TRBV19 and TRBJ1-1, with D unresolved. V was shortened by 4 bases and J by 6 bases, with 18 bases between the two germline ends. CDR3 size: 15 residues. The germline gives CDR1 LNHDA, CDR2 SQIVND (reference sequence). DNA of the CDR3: TGTGCCAGTAGTAGCCCCTTCTTGGAGTTGGCTGAAGCTTTCTTT. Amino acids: CASSSPFLELAEAFF. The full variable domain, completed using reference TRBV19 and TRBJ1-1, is DGGITQSPKYLFRKEGQNVTLSCEQNLNHDAMYWYRQDPGQGLRLIYYSQIVNDFQKGDIAEGYSVSREKKESFPLTVTSAQKNPTAFYLCASSSPFLELAEAFFGQGTRLTVV.

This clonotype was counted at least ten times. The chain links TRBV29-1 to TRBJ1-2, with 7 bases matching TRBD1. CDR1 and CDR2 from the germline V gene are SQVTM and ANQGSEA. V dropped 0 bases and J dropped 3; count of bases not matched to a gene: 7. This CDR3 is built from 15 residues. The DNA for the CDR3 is TGCAGCGTTGAAGATCTTAGACAGGGCTACTATGGCTACACCTTC. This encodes CSVEDLRQGYYGYTF.

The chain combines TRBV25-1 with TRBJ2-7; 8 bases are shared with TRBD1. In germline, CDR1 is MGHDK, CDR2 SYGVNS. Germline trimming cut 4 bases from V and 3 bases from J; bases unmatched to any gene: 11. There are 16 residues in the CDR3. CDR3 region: CASSARATGVVYEQYF. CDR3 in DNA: TGTGCCAGCAGTGCTAGGGCGACAGGGGTAGTCTACGAGCAGTACTTC.

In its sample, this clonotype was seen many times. The CDR3 loop reads CAISDSGTAYGYTF. CDR3 DNA sequence: TGTGCCATCAGTGATTCTGGGACAGCCTATGGCTACACCTTC. V and J are TRBV10-3 and TRBJ1-2; 7 bases map to TRBD1. The CDR3 has 14 residues. Germline V CDR1 and CDR2: ENHRY, SYGVKD. J lost 4 bases, V lost 3 bases, and 5 bases had no gene match.

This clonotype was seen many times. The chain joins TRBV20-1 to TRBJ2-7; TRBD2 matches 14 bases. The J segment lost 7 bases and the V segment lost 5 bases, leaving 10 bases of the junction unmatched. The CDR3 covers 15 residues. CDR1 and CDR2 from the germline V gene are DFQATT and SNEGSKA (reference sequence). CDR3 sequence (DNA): TGCAGTGCTCACGCACCGGGACTAGCGGGAGAGGAGCAGTACTTC. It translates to CSAHAPGLAGEEQYF.

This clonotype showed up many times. The CDR3 loop reads CASISGHGITEAFF. The CDR3 DNA reads as TGTGCCAGCATTTCGGGACACGGAATCACTGAAGCTTTCTTT. V is TRBV2 and J is TRBJ1-1; D might be TRBD1 (6 bases). The CDR3 length is 14 residues. Germline assignment: CDR1 SNHLY and CDR2 FYNNEI. V gave up 7 bases and J gave up 4 bases, with 16 bases separating them.

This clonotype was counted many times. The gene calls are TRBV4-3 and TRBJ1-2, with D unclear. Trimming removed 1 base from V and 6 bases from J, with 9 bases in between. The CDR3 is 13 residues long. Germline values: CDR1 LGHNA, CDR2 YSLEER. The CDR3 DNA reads TGCGCCAGCAGCCAAGCAGGTCCGGATGGCTACACCTTC. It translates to CASSQAGPDGYTF.

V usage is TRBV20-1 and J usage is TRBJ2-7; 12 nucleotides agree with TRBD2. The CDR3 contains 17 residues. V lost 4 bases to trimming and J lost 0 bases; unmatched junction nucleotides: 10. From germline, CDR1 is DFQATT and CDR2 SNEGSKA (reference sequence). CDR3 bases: TGCAGTGCTACAAGACTAGCGGGGGTGCCACTCTCCTACGAGCAGTACTTC. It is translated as CSATRLAGVPLSYEQYF.

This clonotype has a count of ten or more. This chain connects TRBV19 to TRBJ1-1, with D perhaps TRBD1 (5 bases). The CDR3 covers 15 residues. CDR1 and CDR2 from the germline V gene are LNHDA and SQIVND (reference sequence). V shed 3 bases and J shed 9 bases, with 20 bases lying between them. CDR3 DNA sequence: TGTGCCAGTAGTATGTTAGGGAGGGGCTGGCCTCAAGCTTTCTTT. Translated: CASSMLGRGWPQAFF.

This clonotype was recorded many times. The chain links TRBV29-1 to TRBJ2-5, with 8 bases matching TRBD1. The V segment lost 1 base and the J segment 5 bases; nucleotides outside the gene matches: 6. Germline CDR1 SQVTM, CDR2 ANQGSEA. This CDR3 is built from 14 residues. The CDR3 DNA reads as TGCAGCGTTGAAGCAGGGGGCGCTTGGGAGACCCAGTACTTC. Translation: CSVEAGGAWETQYF.

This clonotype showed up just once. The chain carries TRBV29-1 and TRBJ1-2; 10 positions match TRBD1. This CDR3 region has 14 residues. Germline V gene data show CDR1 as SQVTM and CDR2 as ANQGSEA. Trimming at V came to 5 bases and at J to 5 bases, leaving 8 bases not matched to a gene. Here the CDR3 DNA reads TGCAGCGTTCGGTCCGGGACAGGGGTTTATGGCTACACCTTC. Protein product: CSVRSGTGVYGYTF.